One T cell receptor (beta chain) is described in this entry. CDR3 length: 16 residues. CDR1 SGDLS and CDR2 YYNGEE come from the germline V gene. Trimming pared 4 bases from V and 8 bases from J, leaving 21 bases between. Measured with immunoSEQ multiplex PCR; TCRdb has only the in-frame clones, and not every one. Of hundreds of thousands of clones in the sample, approximately 90% were seen once. The sample comes from a study of blood T cell repertoires in COVID-19. The chain couples TRBV9 to TRBJ1-4, with no clear D. The clonotype was recovered from a woman aged 18-30 years with acute or convalescent COVID-19. The sequenced sample consisted of peripheral blood. The CDR3 DNA reads TGTGCCAGCAGCCCCGAATGCCTGCGGGGTGGGGAAAAACTGTTTTTT. Encoded protein: CASSPECLRGGEKLFF.